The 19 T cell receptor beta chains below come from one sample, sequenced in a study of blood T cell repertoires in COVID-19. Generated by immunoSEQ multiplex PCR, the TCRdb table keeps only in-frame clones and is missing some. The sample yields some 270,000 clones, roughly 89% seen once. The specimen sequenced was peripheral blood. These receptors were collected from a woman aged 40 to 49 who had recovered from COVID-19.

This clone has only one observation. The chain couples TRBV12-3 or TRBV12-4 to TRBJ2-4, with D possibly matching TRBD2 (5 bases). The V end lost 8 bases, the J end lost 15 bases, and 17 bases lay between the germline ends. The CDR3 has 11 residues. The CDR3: CASASNRIWYF. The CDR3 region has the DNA TGTGCCAGCGCTAGCAACCGTATTTGGTACTTC.

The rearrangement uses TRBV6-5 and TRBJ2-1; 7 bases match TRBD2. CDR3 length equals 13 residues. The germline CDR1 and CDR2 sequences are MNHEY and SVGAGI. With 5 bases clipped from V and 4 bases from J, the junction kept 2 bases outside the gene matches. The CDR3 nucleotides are TGTGCCAGCAGTCTAGCGGAGTACAATGAGCAGTTCTTC. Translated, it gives CASSLAEYNEQFF.

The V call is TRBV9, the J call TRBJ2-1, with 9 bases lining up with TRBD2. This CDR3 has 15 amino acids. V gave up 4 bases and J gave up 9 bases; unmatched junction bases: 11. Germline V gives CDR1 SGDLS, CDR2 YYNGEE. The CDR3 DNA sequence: TGTGCCAGCAGCTCAATGGCGGGAGGGCCGGCTGAGCAGTTCTTC. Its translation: CASSSMAGGPAEQFF.

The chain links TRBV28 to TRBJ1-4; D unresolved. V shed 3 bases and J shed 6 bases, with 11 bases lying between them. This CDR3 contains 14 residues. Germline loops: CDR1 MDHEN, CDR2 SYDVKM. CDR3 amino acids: CASSFAEMHEKLFF. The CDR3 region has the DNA TGTGCCAGCAGTTTTGCGGAGATGCATGAAAAACTGTTTTTT.

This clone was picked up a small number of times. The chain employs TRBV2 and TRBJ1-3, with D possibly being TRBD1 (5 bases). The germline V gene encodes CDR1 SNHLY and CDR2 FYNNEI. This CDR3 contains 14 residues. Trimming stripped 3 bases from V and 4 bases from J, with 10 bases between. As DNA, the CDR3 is TGTGCCAGCAGTGATTCGGGGGTCGGAAACACCATATATTTT. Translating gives CASSDSGVGNTIYF.

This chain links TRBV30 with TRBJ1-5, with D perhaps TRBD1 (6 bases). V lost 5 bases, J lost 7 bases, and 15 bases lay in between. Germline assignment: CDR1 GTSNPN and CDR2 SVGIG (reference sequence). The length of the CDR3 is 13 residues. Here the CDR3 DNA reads TGTGCCTGGTTCCACAGGGCGCGACAGCCCCAGCATTTT. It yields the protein CAWFHRARQPQHF. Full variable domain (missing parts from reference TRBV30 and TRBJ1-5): SQTIHQWPATLVQPVGSPLSLECTVEGTSNPNLYWYRQAAGRGLQLLFYSVGIGQISSEVPQNLSASRPQDRQFILSSKKLLLSDSGFYLCAWFHRARQPQHFGDGTRLSIL.

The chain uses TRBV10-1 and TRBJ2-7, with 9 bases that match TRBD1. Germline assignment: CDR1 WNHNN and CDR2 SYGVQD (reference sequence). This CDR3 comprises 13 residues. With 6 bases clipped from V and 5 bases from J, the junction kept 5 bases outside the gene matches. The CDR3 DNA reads TGCGCCAGCAGCCCGGGGACAGGGCACGAGCAGTACGTC. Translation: CASSPGTGHEQYV.

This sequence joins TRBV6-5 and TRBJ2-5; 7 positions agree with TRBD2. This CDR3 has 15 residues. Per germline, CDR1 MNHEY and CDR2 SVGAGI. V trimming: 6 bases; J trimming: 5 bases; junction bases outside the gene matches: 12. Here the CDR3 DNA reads TGTGCCAGCAGCCTTAGCTTCGGGGGGAAGGAGACCCAGTACTTC. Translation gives CASSLSFGGKETQYF.

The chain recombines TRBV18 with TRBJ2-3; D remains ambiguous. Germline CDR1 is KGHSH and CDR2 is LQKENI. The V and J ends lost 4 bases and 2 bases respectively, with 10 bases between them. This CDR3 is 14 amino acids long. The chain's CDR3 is CASSLKPNTDTQYF. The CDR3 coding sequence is TGTGCCAGCTCACTTAAACCTAACACAGATACGCAGTATTTT.

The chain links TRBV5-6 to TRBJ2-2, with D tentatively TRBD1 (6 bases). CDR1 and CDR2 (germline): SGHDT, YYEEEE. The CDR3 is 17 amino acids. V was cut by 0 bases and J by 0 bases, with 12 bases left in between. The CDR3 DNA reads TGTGCCAGCAGCTTGGGGGGGCGATACTCGAACACCGGGGAGCTGTTTTTT. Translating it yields CASSLGGRYSNTGELFF.

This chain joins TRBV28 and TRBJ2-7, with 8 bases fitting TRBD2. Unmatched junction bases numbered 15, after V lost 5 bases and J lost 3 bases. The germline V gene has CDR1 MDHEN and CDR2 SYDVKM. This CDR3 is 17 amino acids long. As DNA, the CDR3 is TGTGCCAGCAGTCCCGCATTAGGGACTAGGAGGGGCTACGAGCAGTACTTC. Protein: CASSPALGTRRGYEQYF.

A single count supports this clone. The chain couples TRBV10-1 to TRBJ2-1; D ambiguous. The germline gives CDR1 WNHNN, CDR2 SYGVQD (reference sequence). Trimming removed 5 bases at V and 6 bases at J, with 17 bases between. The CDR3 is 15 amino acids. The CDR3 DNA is TGCGCCAGCAGTAACCCCGTTGGCGGCGGCAATGAGCAGTTCTTC. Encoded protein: CASSNPVGGGNEQFF.

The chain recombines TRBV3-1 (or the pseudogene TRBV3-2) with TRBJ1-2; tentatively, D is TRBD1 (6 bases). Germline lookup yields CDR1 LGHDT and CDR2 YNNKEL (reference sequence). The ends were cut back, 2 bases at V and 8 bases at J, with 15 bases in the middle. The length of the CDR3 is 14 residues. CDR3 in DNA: TGTGCCAGCAGCCAAAAAGGGGGGGGTCCAGGCTACACCTTC. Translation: CASSQKGGGPGYTF.

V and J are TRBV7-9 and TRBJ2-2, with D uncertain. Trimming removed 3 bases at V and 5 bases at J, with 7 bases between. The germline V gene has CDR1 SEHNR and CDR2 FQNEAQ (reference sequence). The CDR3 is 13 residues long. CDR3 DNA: TGTGCCAGCAGCTTTGGCAGTACCGGGGAGCTGTTTTTT. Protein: CASSFGSTGELFF. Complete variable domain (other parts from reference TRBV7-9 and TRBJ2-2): DTGVSQNPRHKITKRGQNVTFRCDPISEHNRLYWYRQTLGQGPEFLTYFQNEAQLEKSRLLSDRFSAERPKGSFSTLEIQRTEQGDSAMYLCASSFGSTGELFFGEGSRLTVL.

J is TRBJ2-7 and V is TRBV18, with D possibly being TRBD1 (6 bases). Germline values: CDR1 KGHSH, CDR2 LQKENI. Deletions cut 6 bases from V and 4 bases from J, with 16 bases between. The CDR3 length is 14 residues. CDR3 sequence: CASSPSRGNYEQYF. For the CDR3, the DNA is TGTGCCAGCTCTCCCTCCAGGGGAAATTACGAGCAGTACTTC.

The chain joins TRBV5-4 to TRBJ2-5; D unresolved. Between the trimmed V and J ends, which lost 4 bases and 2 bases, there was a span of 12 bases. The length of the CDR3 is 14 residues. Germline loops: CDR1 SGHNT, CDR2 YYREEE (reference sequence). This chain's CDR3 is CASSPTGVQETQYF. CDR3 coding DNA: TGTGCCAGCAGCCCCACTGGTGTTCAAGAGACCCAGTACTTC.

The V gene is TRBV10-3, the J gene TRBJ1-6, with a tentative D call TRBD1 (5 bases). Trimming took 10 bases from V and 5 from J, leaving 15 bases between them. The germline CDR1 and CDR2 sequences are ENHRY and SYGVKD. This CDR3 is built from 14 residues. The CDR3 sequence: CATGVGHNNSPLHF. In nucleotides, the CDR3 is TGTGCCACTGGAGTCGGACACAATAATTCACCCCTCCACTTT.

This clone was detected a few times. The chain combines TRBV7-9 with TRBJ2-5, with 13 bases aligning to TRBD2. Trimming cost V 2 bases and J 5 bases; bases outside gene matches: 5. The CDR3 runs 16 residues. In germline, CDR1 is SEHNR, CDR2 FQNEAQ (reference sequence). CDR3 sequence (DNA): TGTGCCAGCAGCTTAACTAGCGGGGGGGCTGGTGAGACCCAGTACTTC. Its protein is CASSLTSGGAGETQYF.

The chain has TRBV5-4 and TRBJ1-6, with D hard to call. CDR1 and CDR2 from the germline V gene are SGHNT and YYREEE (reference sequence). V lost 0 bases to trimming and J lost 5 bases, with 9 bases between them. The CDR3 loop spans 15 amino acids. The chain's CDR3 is CASSLGGQNNSPLHF. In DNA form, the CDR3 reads TGTGCCAGCAGCTTGGGCGGGCAAAATAATTCACCCCTCCACTTT.